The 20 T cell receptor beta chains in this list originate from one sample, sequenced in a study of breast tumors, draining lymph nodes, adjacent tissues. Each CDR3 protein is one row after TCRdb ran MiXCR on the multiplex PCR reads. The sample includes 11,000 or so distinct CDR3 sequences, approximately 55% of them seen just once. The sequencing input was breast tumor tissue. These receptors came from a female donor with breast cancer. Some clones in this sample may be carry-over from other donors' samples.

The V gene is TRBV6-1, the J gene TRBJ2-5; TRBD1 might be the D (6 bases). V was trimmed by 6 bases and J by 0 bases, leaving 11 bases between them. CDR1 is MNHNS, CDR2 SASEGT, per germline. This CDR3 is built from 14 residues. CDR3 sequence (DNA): TGTGCCAGCAGGGACAGATCGTACCAAGAGACCCAGTACTTC. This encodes CASRDRSYQETQYF.

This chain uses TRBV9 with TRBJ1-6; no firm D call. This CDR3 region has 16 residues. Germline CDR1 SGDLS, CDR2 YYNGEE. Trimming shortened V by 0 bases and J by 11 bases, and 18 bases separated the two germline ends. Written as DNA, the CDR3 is TGTGCCAGCAGCGTAGCTGAGGCAGGTCATTTTGCACCCCTCCACTTT. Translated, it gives CASSVAEAGHFAPLHF.

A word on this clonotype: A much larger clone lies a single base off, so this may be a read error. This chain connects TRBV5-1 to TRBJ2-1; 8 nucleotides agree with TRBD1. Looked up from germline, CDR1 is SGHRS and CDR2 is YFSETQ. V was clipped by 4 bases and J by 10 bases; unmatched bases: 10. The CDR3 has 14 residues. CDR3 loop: CASSDGAGGSEQFF. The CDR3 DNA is TGCGCCAGCAGCGACGGGGCAGGGGGCAGCGAGCAGTTCTTC.

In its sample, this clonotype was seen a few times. The CDR3 nucleotides read TGTGCCAGCAGAGGGACAGGTTCACCCCTCCACTTT. Residues: CASRGTGSPLHF. The chain combines TRBV2 with TRBJ1-6; 8 nucleotides match TRBD1. The ends lost 6 bases at V and 9 bases at J; junction bases unmatched: 1. Germline CDR1 is SNHLY and CDR2 is FYNNEI. This CDR3 is built from 12 residues.

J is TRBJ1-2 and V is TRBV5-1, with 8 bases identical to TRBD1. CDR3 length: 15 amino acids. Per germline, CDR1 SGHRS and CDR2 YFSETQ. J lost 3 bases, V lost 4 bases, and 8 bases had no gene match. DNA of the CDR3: TGCGCCAGCAGCCCCCGCCCAGGGGGCGACTATGGCTACACCTTC. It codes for CASSPRPGGDYGYTF.

CDR3 coding DNA: TGTGCCGCCACCGACAGGGGAGGTAACTATGGCTACACCTTC. Translated, it gives CAATDRGGNYGYTF. The chain is built from TRBV10-3 and TRBJ1-2, with 8 bases lining up with TRBD1. Germline V gene sequence: CDR1 ENHRY, CDR2 SYGVKD. The CDR3 runs 14 residues. With 11 bases clipped from V and 1 base from J, the junction kept 9 bases outside the gene matches.

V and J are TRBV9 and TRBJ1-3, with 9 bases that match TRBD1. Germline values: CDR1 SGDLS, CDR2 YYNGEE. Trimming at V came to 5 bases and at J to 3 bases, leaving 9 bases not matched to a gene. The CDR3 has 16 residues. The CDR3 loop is CASSPLQGAVGNTIYF. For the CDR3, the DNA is TGTGCCAGCAGTCCCTTACAGGGGGCGGTTGGAAACACCATATATTTT.

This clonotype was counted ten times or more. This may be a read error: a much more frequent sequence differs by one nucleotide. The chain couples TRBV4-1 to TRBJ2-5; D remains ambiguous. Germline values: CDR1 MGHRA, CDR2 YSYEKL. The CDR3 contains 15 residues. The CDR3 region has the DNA TGCCCCAGCAGCCGTTTAGTCAGCTACCAAGAGACCCAGTACTTC. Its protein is CPSSRLVSYQETQYF.

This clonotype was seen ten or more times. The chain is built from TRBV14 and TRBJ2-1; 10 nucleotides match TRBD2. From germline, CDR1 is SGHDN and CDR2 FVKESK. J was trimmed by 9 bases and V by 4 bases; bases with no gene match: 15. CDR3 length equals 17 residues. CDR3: CASSPPRTSGGAFEQFF. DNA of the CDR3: TGTGCCAGCAGCCCTCCCCGGACTAGCGGAGGGGCCTTTGAGCAGTTCTTC.

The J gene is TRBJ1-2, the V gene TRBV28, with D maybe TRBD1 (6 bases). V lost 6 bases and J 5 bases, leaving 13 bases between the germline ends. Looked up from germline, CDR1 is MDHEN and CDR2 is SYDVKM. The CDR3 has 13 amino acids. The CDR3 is CASSPPGEYGYTF. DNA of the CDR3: TGTGCCAGCAGCCCTCCAGGGGAGTATGGCTACACCTTC.

CDR3 nucleotides: TGCGCCAGCAGTGAGTCCTCCTCCTACGAGCAGTACTTC. Its translation is CASSESSSYEQYF. The V and J genes are TRBV10-2 and TRBJ2-7; D is ambiguous. The germline gives CDR1 WSHSY, CDR2 SAAADI. This CDR3 region has 13 residues. Trimming shortened V by 0 bases and J by 0 bases, and 3 bases separated the two germline ends.

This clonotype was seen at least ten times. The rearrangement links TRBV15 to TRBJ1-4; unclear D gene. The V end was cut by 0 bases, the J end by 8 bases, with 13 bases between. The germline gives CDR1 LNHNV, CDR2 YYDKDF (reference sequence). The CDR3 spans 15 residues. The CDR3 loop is CATSRDSRGGEKLFF. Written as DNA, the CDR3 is TGTGCCACCAGCAGAGATAGCAGAGGAGGCGAAAAACTGTTTTTT.

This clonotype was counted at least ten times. CDR3: CASSLTASTEAFF. CDR3 DNA sequence: TGTGCCAGCAGCTTGACAGCCAGCACTGAAGCTTTCTTT. J is TRBJ1-1 and V is TRBV7-3, with a weak D call TRBD1 (5 bases). The CDR3 length is 13 residues. Trimming pared 3 bases from V and 4 bases from J, leaving 9 bases between. Germline CDR1 is SGHTA and CDR2 is FQGTGA. Supplemented by reference TRBV7-3 and TRBJ1-1, the full variable domain reads GAGVSQTPSNKVTEKGKYVELRCDPISGHTALYWYRQSLGQGPEFLIYFQGTGAADDSGLPNDRFFAVRPEGSVSTLKIQRTERGDSAVYLCASSLTASTEAFFGQGTRLTVV.

In DNA, the CDR3 is TGCAGTGCTGATGACAGGAGCAACTATGGCTACACCTTC. It codes for CSADDRSNYGYTF. V and J are TRBV20-1 and TRBJ1-2; D perhaps matches TRBD1 (6 bases). V lost 5 bases and J 2 bases, leaving 12 bases between the germline ends. The CDR3 has 13 residues. Germline values: CDR1 DFQATT, CDR2 SNEGSKA (reference sequence).

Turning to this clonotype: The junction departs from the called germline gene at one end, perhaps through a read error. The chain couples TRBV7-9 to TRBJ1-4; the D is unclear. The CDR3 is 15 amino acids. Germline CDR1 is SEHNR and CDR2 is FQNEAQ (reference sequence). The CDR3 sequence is CASSYPTTTNEKLLF. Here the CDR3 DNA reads TGTGCCAGCAGCTACCCGACAACAACTAATGAAAAACTGCTTTTT.

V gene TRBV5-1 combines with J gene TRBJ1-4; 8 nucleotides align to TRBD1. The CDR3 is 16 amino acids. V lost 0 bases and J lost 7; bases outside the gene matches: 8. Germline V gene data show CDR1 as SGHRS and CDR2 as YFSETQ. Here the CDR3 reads CASSLEGGRGLEKLFF. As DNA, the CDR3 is TGCGCCAGCAGCTTGGAGGGCGGCAGGGGGCTTGAAAAACTGTTTTTT.

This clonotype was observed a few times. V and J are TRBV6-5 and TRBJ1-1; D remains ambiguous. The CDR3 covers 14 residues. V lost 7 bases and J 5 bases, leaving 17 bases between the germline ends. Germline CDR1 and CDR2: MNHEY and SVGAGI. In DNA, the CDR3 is TGTGCCAGCATCCGGACGGGCGGTCGGACTGAAGCTTTCTTT. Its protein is CASIRTGGRTEAFF.

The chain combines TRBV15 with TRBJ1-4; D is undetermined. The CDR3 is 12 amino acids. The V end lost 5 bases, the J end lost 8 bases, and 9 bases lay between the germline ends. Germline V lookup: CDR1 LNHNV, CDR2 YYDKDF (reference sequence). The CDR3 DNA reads TGTGCCACCAGCGCTAATAGAGAAAAACTGTTTTTT. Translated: CATSANREKLFF.

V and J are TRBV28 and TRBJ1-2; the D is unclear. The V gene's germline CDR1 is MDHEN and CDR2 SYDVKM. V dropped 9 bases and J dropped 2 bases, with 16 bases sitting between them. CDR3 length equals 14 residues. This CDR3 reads CASTRPRGNYGYTF. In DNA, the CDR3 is TGTGCCAGTACTAGACCTCGAGGGAACTATGGCTACACCTTC.

The CDR3 is CASSLSQTVAGELFF. The CDR3 DNA sequence: TGTGCCAGCAGCTTAAGCCAAACCGTTGCCGGGGAGCTGTTTTTT. This sequence joins TRBV7-3 and TRBJ2-2; D gene ambiguous. The V and J ends lost 1 base and 6 bases respectively, with 12 bases between them. This CDR3 comprises 15 residues. CDR1 is SGHTA, CDR2 FQGTGA, per germline.